The clone carrying this T cell receptor (beta chain) turned up a few times. This sample is part of a study of patients and donors after allogeneic stem cell transplantation. The V gene end was trimmed by 7 bases and the J gene end by 1 base; junction bases not matched to a gene: 5. The CDR3 totals 14 residues. TCRdb called the RT-PCR reads again in MiXCR, with one record for every CDR3 protein. This repertoire shows under 170,000 distinct CDR3 sequences, about two fifths found once; its top ten account for approximately 50%. The gene calls are TRBV12-3 or TRBV12-4 and TRBJ1-1; 8 bases line up with TRBD1. The sequenced sample was blood, either unsorted or a sorted T cell fraction (not recorded which). The sequence derives from a human donor who was either an allogeneic HSCT recipient or a stem cell or donor lymphocyte infusion donor (not recorded which). It is not recorded whose cells these are; they may come from a transplant donor. The CDR3 DNA reads as TGTGCCAGCACCAGACAGGGGCGGAACACTGAAGCTTTCTTT. Amino acid sequence: CASTRQGRNTEAFF.